A single sample gave rise to the 20 T cell receptor beta chains below, sequenced in a study of cytomegalovirus exposure and HLA in healthy donors. PCR primers comprised 60 Vbeta and 13 Jbeta primers. Profiled with immunoSEQ multiplex PCR; TCRdb holds only in-frame clones, not every one. The data contain roughly 130,000 clones, approximately 84% of them seen just once; the ten biggest clones take up around 1.8%. Sample: PBMCs. The receptors derive from a middle-aged woman in good health and CMV-seronegative.

V usage is TRBV19 and J usage is TRBJ2-5; 10 positions agree with TRBD1. TRBJ2-7 matches the DNA end more closely, so the J call is doubtful. The CDR3 runs 13 residues. Germline CDR1 reads LNHDA; CDR2 reads SQIVND (reference sequence). The CDR3 DNA reads as TGTGCCAGTAGCGTGGGACAGGGGTACGAGCAGTACTTC. This gives the protein CASSVGQGYEQYF.

Here the CDR3 DNA reads TGCGCCAGCAGCTTGGGCCCCGTACAGAACAATGAGCAGTTCTTC. Amino acid sequence: CASSLGPVQNNEQFF. The chain carries TRBV5-1 and TRBJ2-1; the D is unclear. Germline-derived CDR1 and CDR2 are SGHRS and YFSETQ. This CDR3 is 15 amino acids long. Between the trimmed V and J ends, which lost 0 bases and 5 bases, there was a span of 12 bases.

The chain employs TRBV5-4 and TRBJ2-7, with 7 bases matching TRBD2. Germline V CDR1 and CDR2: SGHNT, YYREEE (reference sequence). CDR3 length: 13 residues. Germline trimming cut 2 bases from V and 5 bases from J; bases unmatched to any gene: 4. CDR3 in DNA: TGTGCCAGCAGCTTTAAAGCGGGAAACGAGCAGTACTTC. Encoded protein: CASSFKAGNEQYF.

This sequence joins TRBV29-1 and TRBJ1-2; D perhaps matches TRBD1 (6 bases). Germline loops: CDR1 SQVTM, CDR2 ANQGSEA. This CDR3 contains 13 residues. The V and J ends lost 1 base and 2 bases respectively, with 8 bases between them. The chain's CDR3 is CSVEGGPNYGYTF. CDR3 nucleotide sequence: TGCAGCGTTGAAGGGGGGCCGAACTATGGCTACACCTTC.

This clone has more than one count but fewer than ten. DNA for the CDR3: TGTGCCAGCAGTTACGAAGGTTACAGTCAGTACTTC. Translating gives CASSYEGYSQYF. The genes are TRBV6-5 and TRBJ2-4; D is undetermined. Per germline, CDR1 MNHEY and CDR2 SVGAGI. Trimming removed 2 bases at V and 12 bases at J, with 11 bases between. This CDR3 has 12 residues.

The chain recombines TRBV28 with TRBJ2-7, with D possibly being TRBD2 (6 bases). In germline, CDR1 is MDHEN, CDR2 SYDVKM. The V gene lost 1 base and the J gene lost 7 bases, with 8 bases spanning the gap. This CDR3 has 12 residues. Written as DNA, the CDR3 is TGTGCCAGCAGTTTATCTGGGGGGGAGCAGTACTTC. It yields the protein CASSLSGGEQYF.

The chain has TRBV28 and TRBJ1-2, with 10 positions matching TRBD1. V was clipped by 6 bases and J by 6 bases; unmatched bases: 7. Germline V lookup: CDR1 MDHEN, CDR2 SYDVKM. CDR3 size: 14 residues. In DNA form, the CDR3 reads TGTGCCAGCAGAAGACAGGGGGCTGGGCATGGCTACACCTTC. As protein: CASRRQGAGHGYTF.

This chain connects TRBV27 to TRBJ1-6; maybe TRBD1 (5 bases). Trimming cost V 6 bases and J 7 bases, with 10 bases left between them. The CDR3 has 13 amino acids. Germline assignment: CDR1 MNHEY and CDR2 SMNVEV (reference sequence). The chain's CDR3 is CASSLGRNSPLHF. In DNA, the CDR3 is TGTGCCAGCAGCCTGGGGCGGAATTCACCCCTCCACTTT.

The chain combines TRBV5-6 with TRBJ1-2; unclear D gene. Germline CDR1 reads SGHDT; CDR2 reads YYEEEE. V was shortened by 4 bases and J by 4 bases, with 17 bases between the two germline ends. The length of the CDR3 is 15 residues. CDR3 region: CASSPAVEAGYGYTF. Here the CDR3 DNA reads TGTGCCAGCAGCCCTGCGGTAGAGGCGGGCTATGGCTACACCTTC.

This rearrangement joins TRBV11-3 to TRBJ1-5; 8 bases fit TRBD1. Looked up from germline, CDR1 is SGHNT and CDR2 is YENEEA. This CDR3 contains 19 residues. The ends lost 5 bases at V and 3 bases at J; junction bases unmatched: 18. CDR3 sequence reads: CASSLTRAGTGDFNQPQHF. The CDR3 nucleotides read TGTGCCAGCAGCCTCACTAGAGCCGGGACAGGAGACTTCAATCAGCCCCAGCATTTT.

V and J are TRBV4-2 and TRBJ2-2, with 7 bases identical to TRBD2. J lost 5 bases, V lost 0 bases, and 9 bases had no gene match. Germline V gives CDR1 LGHNA, CDR2 YNFKEQ. The CDR3 totals 17 residues. In DNA, the CDR3 is TGTGCCAGCAGCCAAGATAAGGCCGGGAGGAGGACCGGGGAGCTGTTTTTT. The encoded protein is CASSQDKAGRRTGELFF.

Only a few counts were recorded for this clone. This rearrangement joins TRBV10-3 to TRBJ2-2; unclear D gene. CDR1 and CDR2 from the germline V gene are ENHRY and SYGVKD. Trimming took 6 bases from V and 7 from J, leaving 12 bases between them. This CDR3 has 13 amino acids. DNA of the CDR3: TGTGCCATCAGCCCCGGTGCTTTCGGGGAGCTGTTTTTT. Its protein is CAISPGAFGELFF.

This clone was counted only a few times. The rearrangement links TRBV9 to TRBJ2-3; tentative D call: TRBD2 (5 bases). V was pared by 0 bases and J by 2 bases, with 10 bases between. In germline, CDR1 is SGDLS, CDR2 YYNGEE. The CDR3 has 15 residues. This CDR3 is CASSVDWEYTDTQYF. The CDR3 nucleotides are TGTGCCAGCAGCGTAGACTGGGAGTACACAGATACGCAGTATTTT. The full variable domain, in which reference TRBV9 and TRBJ2-3 provide the parts outside the CDR3, is DSGVTQTPKHLITATGQRVTLRCSPRSGDLSVYWYQQSLDQGLQFLIQYYNGEERAKGNILERFSAQQFPDLHSELNLSSLELGDSALYFCASSVDWEYTDTQYFGPGTRLTVL.

This clone has just a few counts. The chain links TRBV7-6 to TRBJ2-2, with D maybe TRBD1 (5 bases). V dropped 1 base and J dropped 4 bases, with 7 bases sitting between them. The CDR3 runs to 14 residues. CDR1 SGHVS and CDR2 FNYEAQ come from the germline V gene. The CDR3 sequence is CASSLGTSTGELFF. Written as DNA, the CDR3 is TGTGCCAGCAGCTTAGGGACATCCACCGGGGAGCTGTTTTTT.

The chain carries TRBV4-2 and TRBJ2-5; maybe TRBD1 (6 bases). The length of the CDR3 is 17 residues. Germline CDR1 reads LGHNA; CDR2 reads YNFKEQ. Trimming shortened V by 0 bases and J by 0 bases, and 14 bases separated the two germline ends. In nucleotides, the CDR3 is TGTGCCAGCAGCCAAGATAGGAGGACAGCATACCAAGAGACCCAGTACTTC. Its translation is CASSQDRRTAYQETQYF.

The chain joins TRBV28 to TRBJ1-6, with a possible D match to TRBD1 (5 bases). Trimming removed 2 bases from V and 8 bases from J, with 19 bases in between. This CDR3 is built from 17 residues. Germline-derived CDR1 and CDR2 are MDHEN and SYDVKM. The CDR3 region has the DNA TGTGCCAGCAGTTTAAACTTCGGGGGGAAGAGTTATTCACCCCTCCACTTT. Amino acids: CASSLNFGGKSYSPLHF.

The rearrangement joins TRBV6-5 to TRBJ1-4; weak D call: TRBD1 (5 bases). Germline CDR1 MNHEY, CDR2 SVGAGI. V dropped 5 bases and J dropped 5 bases, with 9 bases sitting between them. This CDR3 region has 13 residues. Written as DNA, the CDR3 is TGTGCCAGCAGTCTGCGGGACAATGAAAAACTGTTTTTT. Its translation is CASSLRDNEKLFF.

The chain couples TRBV7-9 to TRBJ2-3, with 7 bases that match TRBD1. The junction had 7 bases not matched to a gene; V was cut back by 3 bases and J by 4 bases. The CDR3 sequence is 15 residues long. Germline CDR1 reads SEHNR; CDR2 reads FQNEAQ (reference sequence). The CDR3 DNA follows: TGTGCCAGCAGCTTGCTAGGGGGCAGCGCAGATACGCAGTATTTT. Protein product: CASSLLGGSADTQYF.

The chain recombines TRBV11-3 with TRBJ2-1; 9 bases fit TRBD2. The CDR3 covers 16 residues. The V and J ends lost 2 bases and 9 bases, in that order; junction bases with no gene match: 11. Germline-derived CDR1 and CDR2 are SGHNT and YENEEA. CDR3 in amino acids: CASSLFAAGGVSEQFF. Here the CDR3 DNA reads TGTGCCAGCAGCTTATTCGCGGCGGGAGGGGTTAGTGAGCAGTTCTTC.

The chain couples TRBV18 to TRBJ2-5; the D is unclear. Germline values: CDR1 KGHSH, CDR2 LQKENI. This CDR3 is built from 15 residues. V dropped 2 bases and J dropped 3 bases, with 13 bases sitting between them. The CDR3 bases are TGTGCCAGCTCACCATTTAGTCCGTCGGAAGAGACCCAGTACTTC. Its protein product is CASSPFSPSEETQYF.